This record concerns one TCR beta chain sequence. As yet, its antigen is unknown. The data stem from a study of Ad26.COV2.S vaccination and SARS-CoV-2 variants. Study results and caveats: Among vaccine recipients, spike-specific TCR breadth exceeded that of placebo recipients. Non-spike TCR breadth showed similarity between vaccine and placebo recipients. CD8+ and CD4+ T cells specific for spike reportedly responded with substantial breadth after vaccination.

Germline assignment: CDR1 MNHEY and CDR2 SVGAGI. The CDR3 totals 14 residues. Trimming removed 5 bases from V and 8 bases from J; junction bases left unmatched: 8. Method: immunoSEQ multiplex PCR; TCRdb's copy keeps in-frame clones and lacks some. Of 350,000 to 450,000 clones detected, just over 90% appear once; the ten largest clones hold 3.9%. The V call is TRBV6-5, the J call TRBJ1-4; 7 bases align to TRBD1. This receptor was taken from a human donor who had recovered from COVID-19. Specimen: peripheral blood, collected after recovery from COVID-19. This chain's CDR3 is CASSRGPRREKLFF. DNA for the CDR3: TGTGCCAGCAGTAGGGGGCCCCGTAGGGAAAAACTGTTTTTT.